This entry lists 20 T cell receptor beta chains sequenced from one sample in a study of OX40 agonist ivuxolimab in advanced cancers. Assay: immunoSEQ multiplex PCR; the TCRdb copy retains only in-frame clones and omits some. The sample has fewer than 45,000 clones, roughly 89% seen once; the top ten hold less than 2%. The sample consisted of CD4+ or CD8+ T cells sorted from blood, taken in a trial of the OX40 agonist ivuxolimab. The receptors shown here come from an adult with an advanced solid tumor such as melanoma, head and neck, liver or kidney cancer.

This clone was picked up a small number of times. In DNA, the CDR3 is TGCAGCGCCCTTAAGAGCTATGGCTACACCTTC. It translates to CSALKSYGYTF. The rearrangement joins TRBV29-1 to TRBJ1-2; D unclear. V was pared by 7 bases and J by 4 bases, with 10 bases between. Germline V gene sequence: CDR1 SQVTM, CDR2 ANQGSEA. The CDR3 contains 11 residues.

The rearrangement links TRBV10-2 to TRBJ2-7; D is tentatively TRBD1 or TRBD2 (5 bases each). The CDR3 runs to 12 residues. CDR1 is WSHSY, CDR2 SAAADI, per germline. V dropped 6 bases and J dropped 7 bases, with 13 bases sitting between them. The CDR3 DNA is TGCGCCAGCAGCGCCGGGAAGGGGGAGCAGTACTTC. This encodes CASSAGKGEQYF.

The genes are TRBV2 and TRBJ2-4; D call uncertain. The CDR3 totals 13 residues. Trimming cost V 7 bases and J 1 base, with 8 bases left between them. Germline V gene lookup returns CDR1 SNHLY and CDR2 FYNNEI. The DNA of the CDR3 is TGTGCCAGCATTAAGGGTGCCAAAAACATTCAGTACTTC. This codes for CASIKGAKNIQYF. The complete variable domain, with remaining parts taken from reference TRBV2 and TRBJ2-4, reads EPEVTQTPSHQVTQMGQEVILRCVPISNHLYFYWYRQILGQKVEFLVSFYNNEISEKSEIFDDQFSVERPDGSNFTLKIRSTKLEDSAMYFCASIKGAKNIQYFGAGTRLSVL.

The rearrangement uses TRBV5-1 and TRBJ2-5; D might be TRBD2 (5 bases). V was pared by 4 bases and J by 5 bases, with 15 bases between. The CDR3 has 14 residues. Germline lookup yields CDR1 SGHRS and CDR2 YFSETQ. The CDR3 DNA reads TGCGCCAGCAGCCCACTAGATGCTTTGGAGACCCAGTACTTC. Protein product: CASSPLDALETQYF.

The J gene is TRBJ1-2, the V gene TRBV19; D may be TRBD1 (5 bases). Germline V lookup: CDR1 LNHDA, CDR2 SQIVND (reference sequence). V was cut by 4 bases and J by 5 bases, with 5 bases left in between. The length of the CDR3 is 11 residues. The CDR3 reads CASSTGYGYTF. The CDR3 DNA reads as TGTGCCAGTAGTACAGGGTATGGCTACACCTTC.

This chain links TRBV10-1 with TRBJ2-1, with TRBD2 identical over 8 bases. Trimming took 3 bases from V and 3 from J; bases not matched to a gene: 16. The germline V gene has CDR1 WNHNN and CDR2 SYGVQD (reference sequence). The CDR3 runs 19 residues. CDR3 sequence reads: CASSDSVAGGIGSYNEQFF. The CDR3 bases are TGCGCCAGCAGTGACAGCGTTGCGGGAGGCATCGGAAGCTACAATGAGCAGTTCTTC.

The CDR3 DNA sequence: TGCGCCAGCAGCTCTCGTTTGGGCGGAGGGGAGCAGTACTTC. As protein: CASSSRLGGGEQYF. The chain links TRBV5-1 to TRBJ2-7; a possible D gene is TRBD2 (6 bases). The germline gives CDR1 SGHRS, CDR2 YFSETQ. The CDR3 loop spans 14 amino acids. The V gene lost 3 bases and the J gene lost 7 bases, with 17 bases spanning the gap.

The V and J genes are TRBV10-3 and TRBJ2-2, with D possibly being TRBD1 (6 bases). Per germline, CDR1 ENHRY and CDR2 SYGVKD. The V gene lost 2 bases and the J gene lost 1 base, with 11 bases spanning the gap. CDR3 size: 16 residues. CDR3 nucleotides: TGTGCCATCAGTGAGGGAACAGGGCGGAACACCGGGGAGCTGTTTTTT. Amino acids: CAISEGTGRNTGELFF.

The gene calls are TRBV7-8 and TRBJ2-2; D perhaps matches TRBD1 (5 bases). The CDR3 spans 15 residues. Germline V lookup: CDR1 SGHVS, CDR2 FQNEAQ. The V end was cut by 1 base, the J end by 5 bases, with 11 bases between. CDR3 sequence (DNA): TGTGCCAGCAGCTTAGGGGGCGCCGGGACCGGGGAGCTGTTTTTT. Its translation is CASSLGGAGTGELFF. Filled out from reference TRBV7-8 and TRBJ2-2, the complete variable domain reads GAGVSQSPRYKVAKRGQDVALRCDPISGHVSLFWYQQALGQGPEFLTYFQNEAQLDKSGLPSDRFFAERPEGSVSTLKIQRTQQEDSAVYLCASSLGGAGTGELFFGEGSRLTVL.

V and J are TRBV5-8 and TRBJ2-5, with TRBD2 matching 9 bases. The V gene end was trimmed by 0 bases and the J gene end by 3 bases; junction bases not matched to a gene: 3. CDR1 and CDR2 (germline): SGHTS, YDEGEE. The CDR3 contains 15 residues. The CDR3 sequence: CASSLALAGKETQYF. Written as DNA, the CDR3 is TGTGCCAGCAGCTTGGCCCTAGCGGGGAAAGAGACCCAGTACTTC.

The rearrangement joins TRBV6-4 to TRBJ2-5; TRBD2 agrees at 10 bases. Germline CDR1 and CDR2: MRHNA and SNTAGT. The V segment lost 4 bases and the J segment 4 bases; nucleotides outside the gene matches: 6. The CDR3 extends over 15 amino acids. The CDR3 here is CASSASGGALETQYF. CDR3 DNA: TGTGCCAGCAGTGCGAGCGGGGGGGCCTTAGAGACCCAGTACTTC.

This chain connects TRBV2 to TRBJ1-5; D uncertain. The CDR3 sequence is 13 residues long. V lost 2 bases and J 4 bases, leaving 6 bases between the germline ends. In germline, CDR1 is SNHLY, CDR2 FYNNEI. For the CDR3, the DNA is TGTGCCAGCAGTGAAATGGGTAATCAGCCCCAGCATTTT. Residues: CASSEMGNQPQHF.

The V gene is TRBV5-4, the J gene TRBJ1-6, with 7 bases aligning to TRBD1. The CDR3 covers 14 residues. CDR1 and CDR2 from the germline V gene are SGHNT and YYREEE (reference sequence). J lost 11 bases, V lost 3 bases, and 8 bases had no gene match. This chain's CDR3 is CASSYTGVDTPLHF. The DNA of the CDR3 is TGTGCCAGCAGCTACACAGGGGTAGACACACCCCTCCACTTT.

This clone turned up a few times. V gene TRBV30 combines with J gene TRBJ2-4; no clear D. The CDR3 sequence is 12 residues long. Germline CDR1 is GTSNPN and CDR2 is SVGIG (reference sequence). The V gene lost 0 bases and the J gene lost 6 bases, with 6 bases spanning the gap. The CDR3 DNA sequence: TGTGCCTGGAGTGTACTGGGAAACATTCAGTACTTC. This codes for CAWSVLGNIQYF. Using reference TRBV30 and TRBJ2-4 for the parts outside the CDR3, the full variable domain is SQTIHQWPATLVQPVGSPLSLECTVEGTSNPNLYWYRQAAGRGLQLLFYSVGIGQISSEVPQNLSASRPQDRQFILSSKKLLLSDSGFYLCAWSVLGNIQYFGAGTRLSVL.

This rearrangement joins TRBV5-4 to TRBJ2-1; possible D gene TRBD2, 5 bases. The V end lost 6 bases, the J end lost 0 bases, and 16 bases lay between the germline ends. Per the germline V gene, CDR1 is SGHNT and CDR2 is YYREEE (reference sequence). CDR3 length: 16 amino acids. In DNA form, the CDR3 reads TGTGCCAGCATTCCAGAGGGCATGCGCTCCTACAATGAGCAGTTCTTC. Its translation: CASIPEGMRSYNEQFF.

The sample holds one count of this clone. V is TRBV18 and J is TRBJ2-1, with 8 bases fitting TRBD1. CDR1 and CDR2 from the germline V gene are KGHSH and LQKENI. The junction had 10 bases not matched to a gene; V was cut back by 0 bases and J by 6 bases. The CDR3 spans 17 residues. CDR3 amino acids: CASSPPVGTGSGNEQFF. The CDR3 DNA reads TGTGCCAGCTCACCACCGGTCGGGACAGGATCGGGCAATGAGCAGTTCTTC.

The chain links TRBV14 to TRBJ2-3; D is unclear. The CDR3 sequence is 13 residues long. The V gene lost 5 bases and the J gene lost 6 bases, with 12 bases spanning the gap. The germline CDR1 and CDR2 sequences are SGHDN and FVKESK. Written as DNA, the CDR3 is TGTGCCAGCAGCTGGGGTGGCTCGGATACGCAGTATTTT. Its translation is CASSWGGSDTQYF.

This clone was seen just once. V usage is TRBV5-1 and J usage is TRBJ2-1; a possible D gene is TRBD1 (6 bases). The CDR3 covers 15 residues. Trimming took 2 bases from V and 0 from J, leaving 9 bases between them. Germline loops: CDR1 SGHRS, CDR2 YFSETQ. This CDR3 is CASSLGQSSYNEQFF. As DNA, the CDR3 is TGCGCCAGCAGCTTAGGACAGAGCTCCTACAATGAGCAGTTCTTC.

V is TRBV5-6 and J is TRBJ2-5; 8 bases map to TRBD1. The germline V gene encodes CDR1 SGHDT and CDR2 YYEEEE. Trimming took 0 bases from V and 4 from J; bases not matched to a gene: 5. This CDR3 region has 15 residues. The CDR3 sequence: CASSLGGTGGETQYF. DNA of the CDR3: TGTGCCAGCAGCTTGGGGGGGACAGGTGGAGAGACCCAGTACTTC.

The chain employs TRBV9 and TRBJ2-3, with a tentative D call TRBD2 (5 bases). Germline CDR1 and CDR2: SGDLS and YYNGEE. The V end was cut by 0 bases, the J end by 0 bases, with 8 bases between. This CDR3 is built from 15 residues. This CDR3 is CASSVGTGSTDTQYF. The CDR3, as DNA: TGTGCCAGCAGCGTAGGGACTGGTAGCACAGATACGCAGTATTTT. Based on the CDR3 plus reference TRBV9 and TRBJ2-3, the full variable domain is DSGVTQTPKHLITATGQRVTLRCSPRSGDLSVYWYQQSLDQGLQFLIQYYNGEERAKGNILERFSAQQFPDLHSELNLSSLELGDSALYFCASSVGTGSTDTQYFGPGTRLTVL.